Shown below are 23 T cell receptor beta chains from a single sample sequenced in a study of blood T cells in healthy people across ages. Primers used in a second PCR of roughly 7 to 12 cycles were a sample-barcoded 5' primer and a J-beta primer mix. TCRdb called the 5' RACE reads again in MiXCR, with one record for every CDR3 protein. The table records about 630,000 distinct CDR3 sequences, around 21% of them present only once. The sequenced sample was blood. These receptors were taken from a man between 65 and 80 years old in good health.

The rearrangement joins TRBV14 to TRBJ1-1, with D uncertain. This CDR3 comprises 16 residues. The ends were cut back, 1 base at V and 4 bases at J, with 16 bases in the middle. Germline loops: CDR1 SGHDN, CDR2 FVKESK. The CDR3 reads CASSQGREWDSTEAFF. In DNA form, the CDR3 reads TGTGCCAGCAGCCAAGGGAGGGAATGGGATTCCACTGAAGCTTTCTTT. Variable domain in full (rest from reference TRBV14 and TRBJ1-1): EAGVTQFPSHSVIEKGQTVTLRCDPISGHDNLYWYRRVMGKEIKFLLHFVKESKQDESGMPNNRFLAERTGGTYSTLKVQPAELEDSGVYFCASSQGREWDSTEAFFGQGTRLTVV.

This clonotype has more than one count but fewer than ten. V usage is TRBV20-1 and J usage is TRBJ1-4; D not resolved. The V end lost 0 bases, the J end lost 8 bases, and 13 bases lay between the germline ends. CDR1 and CDR2 from the germline V gene are DFQATT and SNEGSKA (reference sequence). The CDR3 runs 14 residues. The CDR3 DNA sequence: TGCAGTGCTAGAGATTTGCGGGTTCGAGAAAAACTGTTTTTT. Residues: CSARDLRVREKLFF.

The CDR3 loop is CASSQDMTGTGVGYTF. For the CDR3, the DNA is TGTGCCAGCAGCCAAGACATGACCGGGACAGGCGTCGGCTACACCTTC. This rearrangement joins TRBV3-1 to TRBJ1-2; TRBD1 matches 8 bases. The CDR3 covers 16 residues. Unmatched junction bases numbered 11, after V lost 0 bases and J lost 8 bases. The germline V gene has CDR1 LGHDT and CDR2 YNNKEL (reference sequence).

Of note for this clonotype: One end of the junction fails to match germline, which may point to a read error. This chain links TRBV7-6 with TRBJ2-5, with unresolved D. This CDR3 contains 13 residues. Per germline, CDR1 SGHVS and CDR2 FNYEAQ. The CDR3 sequence is CAGSLDRQETQYF. CDR3 bases: TGTGCCGGCAGCCTAGATCGACAAGAGACCCAGTACTTC.

The V call is TRBV24-1, the J call TRBJ2-2; D remains unclear. The CDR3 has 13 amino acids. Germline V gene data show CDR1 as KGHDR and CDR2 as SFDVKD. The V gene lost 4 bases and the J gene lost 4 bases, with 6 bases spanning the gap. CDR3 sequence reads: CATSDPPTGELFF. The DNA for the CDR3 is TGTGCCACCAGTGACCCTCCCACCGGGGAGCTGTTTTTT.

The chain combines TRBV27 with TRBJ2-5, with 12 bases matching TRBD2. Matching the DNA end better, TRBJ2-1 makes the J call doubtful. The CDR3 runs 16 residues. Germline V gene data show CDR1 as MNHEY and CDR2 as SMNVEV (reference sequence). CDR3 amino acids: CASSSPSGRARNEQFF. The CDR3 coding sequence is TGTGCCAGCAGTTCACCTAGCGGGAGGGCTAGAAATGAGCAGTTCTTC.

The rearrangement uses TRBV21-1 and TRBJ2-3; the listed D gene, TRBD2, was not tested against the DNA. TRBV21-1 is termed a pseudogene. The CDR3 has 17 amino acids. The CDR3 nucleotides are TGTGCCAGCAGCAAAGGGGTTCGGGACTTTAGCACAGATACGCAGTATTTT. Its protein product is CASSKGVRDFSTDTQYF.

This clonotype was found a few times. The V and J genes are TRBV29-1 and TRBJ1-5; D call uncertain. Trimming left V 7 bases short and J 5 bases short, with 12 bases between. CDR3 length equals 12 residues. Germline CDR1 and CDR2: SQVTM and ANQGSEA. The CDR3 region is CSAAHADQPQHF. Here the CDR3 DNA reads TGCAGCGCCGCCCATGCGGATCAGCCCCAGCATTTT.

The chain recombines TRBV29-1 with TRBJ2-7; TRBD2 might be the D (7 bases). Germline-derived CDR1 and CDR2 are SQVTM and ANQGSEA. Between the trimmed V and J ends, which lost 6 bases and 2 bases, there was a span of 20 bases. The CDR3 has 15 residues. CDR3 residues: CSVGGLAGATYEQYF. The CDR3 DNA reads as TGCAGCGTCGGGGGGTTGGCGGGGGCCACCTACGAGCAGTACTTC.

This chain joins TRBV5-6 and TRBJ2-1; D ambiguous. Germline values: CDR1 SGHDT, CDR2 YYEEEE. V lost 1 base and J lost 5, with 19 bases in between. This CDR3 is 17 amino acids long. In nucleotides, the CDR3 is TGTGCCAGCAGCTTGCTAGAAATTAGATTTGGGAACAATGAGCAGTTCTTC. Its translation is CASSLLEIRFGNNEQFF.

This clonotype was seen only a few times. The chain has TRBV20-1 and TRBJ1-4, with D maybe TRBD1 (5 bases). This CDR3 has 13 amino acids. V was cut by 3 bases and J by 8 bases, with 13 bases left in between. Germline V gene lookup returns CDR1 DFQATT and CDR2 SNEGSKA (reference sequence). CDR3 sequence: CSASRPKGEKLFF. As DNA, the CDR3 is TGCAGTGCTAGTAGGCCCAAGGGGGAAAAACTGTTTTTT.

This clonotype came up a few times. J is TRBJ2-1 and V is TRBV7-2, with TRBD2 identical over 14 bases. Germline V gene lookup returns CDR1 SGHTA and CDR2 FQGNSA. The junction had 8 bases not matched to a gene; V was cut back by 5 bases and J by 8 bases. CDR3 length equals 16 residues. CDR3 region: CASSLSGTSGSHEQFF. CDR3 DNA sequence: TGTGCCAGCAGCCTGTCCGGGACTAGCGGGAGCCATGAGCAGTTCTTC.

Ten or more counts support this clonotype. V usage is TRBV7-2 and J usage is TRBJ2-7, with D perhaps matching TRBD1 (6 bases). Trimming left V 9 bases short and J 1 base short, with 16 bases between. This CDR3 region has 14 residues. Germline V gene lookup returns CDR1 SGHTA and CDR2 FQGNSA. Here the CDR3 reads CASEDQGLSYEQYF. The CDR3, as DNA: TGTGCCAGTGAGGACCAGGGGCTTTCCTACGAGCAGTACTTC.

The genes are TRBV20-1 and TRBJ1-4; D is perhaps TRBD1 (5 bases). Trimming took 0 bases from V and 14 from J, leaving 25 bases between them. Germline CDR1 reads DFQATT; CDR2 reads SNEGSKA (reference sequence). The CDR3 contains 16 residues. In DNA, the CDR3 is TGCAGTGCTAGAGATCACGGTCTGGGACTACGCCGAAGTCTGTTTTTT. Protein: CSARDHGLGLRRSLFF.

There are many counts of this clonotype. The chain couples TRBV6-5 to TRBJ2-5, with 10 bases aligning to TRBD1. V gave up 10 bases and J gave up 4 bases; unmatched junction bases: 6. This CDR3 contains 13 residues. Germline CDR1 and CDR2: MNHEY and SVGAGI. This CDR3 is CAIRRDRGETQYF. DNA of the CDR3: TGTGCCATTCGCCGGGACAGGGGAGAGACCCAGTACTTC.

This chain joins TRBV29-1 and TRBJ1-4; D possibly corresponds to TRBD1 (5 bases). Trimming stripped 1 base from V and 10 bases from J, with 16 bases between. Germline CDR1 reads SQVTM; CDR2 reads ANQGSEA. The CDR3 length is 14 residues. The CDR3 is CSVEGGAWGGKLFF. CDR3 bases: TGCAGCGTTGAAGGGGGCGCCTGGGGTGGAAAACTGTTTTTT.

The J gene is TRBJ1-5, the V gene TRBV20-1, with TRBD1 matching over 8 bases. Germline V gene sequence: CDR1 DFQATT, CDR2 SNEGSKA (reference sequence). The CDR3 has 14 residues. V lost 2 bases to trimming and J lost 4 bases; unmatched junction nucleotides: 4. The CDR3 sequence: CSARHRTGNQPQHF. The CDR3, as DNA: TGCAGTGCTAGACACCGGACAGGGAATCAGCCCCAGCATTTT.

This clonotype has a handful of counts. V gene TRBV3-1 combines with J gene TRBJ2-1; D might be TRBD2 (5 bases). This CDR3 contains 16 residues. V was trimmed by 1 base and J by 0 bases, leaving 10 bases between them. From germline, CDR1 is LGHDT and CDR2 YNNKEL (reference sequence). The CDR3 coding sequence is TGTGCCAGCAGCCAAGGTCAGCGGATCTCCTACAATGAGCAGTTCTTC. As protein: CASSQGQRISYNEQFF.

The chain uses TRBV14 and TRBJ1-2; D is undetermined. This CDR3 spans 10 amino acids. V was clipped by 8 bases and J by 2 bases, with 3 bases between them. Per the germline V gene, CDR1 is SGHDN and CDR2 is FVKESK. Here the CDR3 reads CASGNYGYTF. CDR3 nucleotides: TGTGCCAGCGGCAACTATGGCTACACCTTC.

The genes are TRBV5-6 and TRBJ2-3; 9 positions match TRBD1. The CDR3 is made up of 15 amino acids. V lost 4 bases to trimming and J lost 4 bases; unmatched junction nucleotides: 7. From germline, CDR1 is SGHDT and CDR2 YYEEEE. The CDR3 spells CASSPEGQGSDTQYF. DNA of the CDR3: TGTGCCAGCAGCCCTGAGGGACAGGGATCAGATACGCAGTATTTT.

This clonotype was detected a few times. A much more abundant neighbour one base away suggests this may be a read error. It is unclear where the CDR3 begins or ends on the DNA, so no DNA is shown, and the CDR3 is as TCRdb lists it. V gene TRBV19 combines with J gene TRBJ2-1. Germline values: CDR1 LNHDA, CDR2 SQIVND (reference sequence). Inclusive of both ends, the CDR3 amounts to 12 amino acids. CDR3 protein: CASSEFGNGQFF.

In this sample, this clonotype turned up a few times. The DNA for the CDR3 is TGTGCCAGCAGACTACGGGACAATGTTAATCAGCCCCAGCATTTT. It specifies CASRLRDNVNQPQHF. This rearrangement joins TRBV12-3 or TRBV12-4 to TRBJ1-5; tentatively, D is TRBD1 (6 bases). Trimming took 6 bases from V and 4 from J, leaving 16 bases between them. This CDR3 has 15 residues.

The V gene is TRBV2, the J gene TRBJ2-1, with TRBD1 matching over 12 bases. The CDR3 extends over 15 amino acids. Germline assignment: CDR1 SNHLY and CDR2 FYNNEI. V was pared by 5 bases and J by 7 bases, with 6 bases of the junction left unmatched. CDR3 residues: CASSLGTGGRNEQFF. CDR3 coding DNA: TGTGCCAGCAGTTTGGGGACAGGGGGCAGGAATGAGCAGTTCTTC. The full variable domain, completed using reference TRBV2 and TRBJ2-1, is EPEVTQTPSHQVTQMGQEVILRCVPISNHLYFYWYRQILGQKVEFLVSFYNNEISEKSEIFDDQFSVERPDGSNFTLKIRSTKLEDSAMYFCASSLGTGGRNEQFFGPGTRLTVL.